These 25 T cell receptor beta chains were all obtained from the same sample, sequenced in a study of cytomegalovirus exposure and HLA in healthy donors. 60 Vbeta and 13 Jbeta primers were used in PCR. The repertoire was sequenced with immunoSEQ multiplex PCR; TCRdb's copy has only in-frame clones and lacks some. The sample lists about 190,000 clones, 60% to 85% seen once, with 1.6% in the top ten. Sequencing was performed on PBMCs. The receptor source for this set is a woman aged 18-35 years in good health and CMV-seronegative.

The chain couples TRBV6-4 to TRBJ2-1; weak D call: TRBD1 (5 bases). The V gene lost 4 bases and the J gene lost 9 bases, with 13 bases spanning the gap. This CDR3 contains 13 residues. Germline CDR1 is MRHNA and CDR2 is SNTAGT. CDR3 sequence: CASSGSQRGEQFF. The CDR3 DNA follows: TGTGCCAGCAGTGGTTCTCAAAGGGGTGAGCAGTTCTTC.

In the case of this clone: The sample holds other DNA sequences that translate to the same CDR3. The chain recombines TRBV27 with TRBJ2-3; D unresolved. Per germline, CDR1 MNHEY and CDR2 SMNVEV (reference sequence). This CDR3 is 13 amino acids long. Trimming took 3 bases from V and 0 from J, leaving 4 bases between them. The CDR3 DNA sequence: TGTGCCAGCAGTTTTTCTAGCACAGATACGCAGTATTTT. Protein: CASSFSSTDTQYF.

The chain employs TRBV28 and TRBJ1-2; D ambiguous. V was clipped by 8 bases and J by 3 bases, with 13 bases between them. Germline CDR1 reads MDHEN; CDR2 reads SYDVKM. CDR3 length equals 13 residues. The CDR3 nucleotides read TGTGCCAGCGGAGAAAAGGAGGACTATGGCTACACCTTC. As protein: CASGEKEDYGYTF.

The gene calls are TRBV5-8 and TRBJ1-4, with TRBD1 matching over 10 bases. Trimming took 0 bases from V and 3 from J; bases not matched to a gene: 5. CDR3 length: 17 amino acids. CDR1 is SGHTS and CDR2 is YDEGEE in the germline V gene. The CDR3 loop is CASSLGTGGIANEKLFF. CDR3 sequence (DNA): TGTGCCAGCAGCTTGGGGACAGGGGGTATAGCTAATGAAAAACTGTTTTTT.

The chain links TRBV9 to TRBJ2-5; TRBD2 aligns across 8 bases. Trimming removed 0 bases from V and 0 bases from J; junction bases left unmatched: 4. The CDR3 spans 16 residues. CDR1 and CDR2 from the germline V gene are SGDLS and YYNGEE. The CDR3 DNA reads TGTGCCAGCAGCGTAGCGCTGCGGGGGGACCAAGAGACCCAGTACTTC. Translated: CASSVALRGDQETQYF.

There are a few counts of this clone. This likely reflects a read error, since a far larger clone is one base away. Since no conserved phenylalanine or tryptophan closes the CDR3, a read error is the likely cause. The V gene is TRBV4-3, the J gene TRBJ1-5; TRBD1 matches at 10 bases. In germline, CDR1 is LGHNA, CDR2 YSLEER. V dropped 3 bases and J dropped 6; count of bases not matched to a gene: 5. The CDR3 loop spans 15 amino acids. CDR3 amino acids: CASSQMTGGGQPQHL. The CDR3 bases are TGCGCCAGCAGCCAGATGACAGGGGGCGGTCAGCCCCAGCATCTT.

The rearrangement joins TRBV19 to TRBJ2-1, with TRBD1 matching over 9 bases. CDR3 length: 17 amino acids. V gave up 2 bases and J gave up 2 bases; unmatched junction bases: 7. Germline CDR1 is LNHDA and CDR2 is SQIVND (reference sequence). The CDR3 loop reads CASSIRQGQGPYNEQFF. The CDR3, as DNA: TGTGCCAGTAGTATACGCCAAGGACAGGGGCCCTACAATGAGCAGTTCTTC.

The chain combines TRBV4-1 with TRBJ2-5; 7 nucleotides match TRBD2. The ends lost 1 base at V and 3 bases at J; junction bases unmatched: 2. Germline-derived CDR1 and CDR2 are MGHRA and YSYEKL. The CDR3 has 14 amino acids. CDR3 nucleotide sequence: TGCGCCAGCAGCCAAGTTCTAGCGGAAGAGACCCAGTACTTC. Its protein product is CASSQVLAEETQYF.

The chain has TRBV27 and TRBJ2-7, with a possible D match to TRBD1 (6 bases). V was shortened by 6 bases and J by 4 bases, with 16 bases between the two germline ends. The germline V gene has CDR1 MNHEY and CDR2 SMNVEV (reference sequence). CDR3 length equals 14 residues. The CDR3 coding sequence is TGTGCCAGCAGCCAACCAGGGGTTTCGTACGAGCAGTACTTC. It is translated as CASSQPGVSYEQYF.

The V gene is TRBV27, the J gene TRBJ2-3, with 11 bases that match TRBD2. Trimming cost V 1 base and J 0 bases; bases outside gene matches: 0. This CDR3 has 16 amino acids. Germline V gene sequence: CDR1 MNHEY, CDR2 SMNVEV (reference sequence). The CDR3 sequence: CASSLLAGGSTDTQYF. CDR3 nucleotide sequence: TGTGCCAGCAGTTTATTAGCGGGGGGGAGCACAGATACGCAGTATTTT.

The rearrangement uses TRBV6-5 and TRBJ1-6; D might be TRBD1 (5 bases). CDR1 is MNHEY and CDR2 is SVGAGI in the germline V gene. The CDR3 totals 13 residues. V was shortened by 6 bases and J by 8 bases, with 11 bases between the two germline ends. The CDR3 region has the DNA TGTGCCAGCAGGCAGGGAAATGATTCACCCCTCCACTTT. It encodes CASRQGNDSPLHF.

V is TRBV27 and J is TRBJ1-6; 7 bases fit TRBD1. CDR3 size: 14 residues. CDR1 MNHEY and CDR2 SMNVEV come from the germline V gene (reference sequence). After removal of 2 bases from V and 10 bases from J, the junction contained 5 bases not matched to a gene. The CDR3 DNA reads TGTGCCAGCAGTTTAAGGGACAGCGAGTCACCCCTCCACTTT. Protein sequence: CASSLRDSESPLHF.

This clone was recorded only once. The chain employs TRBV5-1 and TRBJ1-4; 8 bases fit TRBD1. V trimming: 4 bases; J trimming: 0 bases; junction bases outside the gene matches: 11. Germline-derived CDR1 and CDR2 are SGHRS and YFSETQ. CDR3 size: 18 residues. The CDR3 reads CASSPGARGHTTNEKLFF. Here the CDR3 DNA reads TGCGCCAGCAGCCCGGGGGCCAGGGGGCACACAACTAATGAAAAACTGTTTTTT.

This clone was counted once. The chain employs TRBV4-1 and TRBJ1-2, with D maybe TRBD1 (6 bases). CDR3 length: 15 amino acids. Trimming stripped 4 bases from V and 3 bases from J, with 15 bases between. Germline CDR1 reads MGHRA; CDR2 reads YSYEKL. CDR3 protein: CASSPSGQSDYGYTF. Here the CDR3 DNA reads TGCGCCAGCAGCCCTTCCGGACAGAGCGACTATGGCTACACCTTC.

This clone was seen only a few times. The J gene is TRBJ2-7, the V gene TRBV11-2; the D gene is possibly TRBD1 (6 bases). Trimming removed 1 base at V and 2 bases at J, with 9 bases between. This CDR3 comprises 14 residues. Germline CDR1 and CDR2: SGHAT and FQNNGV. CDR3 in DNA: TGTGCCAGCAGCTTAGTGACAGGAGCCTACGAGCAGTACTTC. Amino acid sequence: CASSLVTGAYEQYF. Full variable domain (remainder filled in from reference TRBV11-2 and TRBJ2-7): EAGVAQSPRYKIIEKRQSVAFWCNPISGHATLYWYQQILGQGPKLLIQFQNNGVVDDSQLPKDRFSAERLKGVDSTLKIQPAKLEDSAVYLCASSLVTGAYEQYFGPGTRLTVT.

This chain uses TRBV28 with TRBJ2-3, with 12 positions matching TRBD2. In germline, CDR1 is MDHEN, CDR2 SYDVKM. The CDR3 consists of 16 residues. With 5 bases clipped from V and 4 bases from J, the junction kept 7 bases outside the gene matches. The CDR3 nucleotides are TGTGCCAGCAGTCCTACTAGCGGGGGGTCAGCAGATACGCAGTATTTT. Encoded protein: CASSPTSGGSADTQYF.

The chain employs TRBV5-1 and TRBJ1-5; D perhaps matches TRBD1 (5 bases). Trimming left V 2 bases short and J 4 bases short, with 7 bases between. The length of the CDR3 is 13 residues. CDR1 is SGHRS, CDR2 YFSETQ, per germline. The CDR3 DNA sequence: TGCGCCAGCAGCTTTGACAGAAATCAGCCCCAGCATTTT. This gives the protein CASSFDRNQPQHF.

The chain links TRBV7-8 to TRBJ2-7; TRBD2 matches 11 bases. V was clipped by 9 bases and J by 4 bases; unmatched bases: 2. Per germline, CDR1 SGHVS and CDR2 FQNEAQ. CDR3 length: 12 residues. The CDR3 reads CASLAGGYEQYF. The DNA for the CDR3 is TGTGCCAGTCTAGCGGGAGGTTACGAGCAGTACTTC.

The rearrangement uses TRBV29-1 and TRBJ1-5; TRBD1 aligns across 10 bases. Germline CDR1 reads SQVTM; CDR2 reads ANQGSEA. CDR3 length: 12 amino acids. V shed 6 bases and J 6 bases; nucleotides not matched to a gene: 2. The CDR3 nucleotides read TGCAGCGTCGGGGACAGGGGTCAGCCCCAGCATTTT. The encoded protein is CSVGDRGQPQHF.

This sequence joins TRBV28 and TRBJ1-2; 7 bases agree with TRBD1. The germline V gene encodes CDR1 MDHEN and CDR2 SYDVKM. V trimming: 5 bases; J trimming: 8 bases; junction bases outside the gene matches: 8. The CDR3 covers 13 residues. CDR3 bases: TGTGCCAGCAGTGAAACCACAGGGGTCGGCTACACCTTC. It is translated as CASSETTGVGYTF.

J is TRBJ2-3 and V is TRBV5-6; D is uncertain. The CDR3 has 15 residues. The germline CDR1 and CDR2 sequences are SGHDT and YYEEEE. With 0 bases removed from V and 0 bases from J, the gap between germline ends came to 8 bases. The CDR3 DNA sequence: TGTGCCAGCAGCTTGGAACTCTCTAGCACAGATACGCAGTATTTT. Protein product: CASSLELSSTDTQYF.

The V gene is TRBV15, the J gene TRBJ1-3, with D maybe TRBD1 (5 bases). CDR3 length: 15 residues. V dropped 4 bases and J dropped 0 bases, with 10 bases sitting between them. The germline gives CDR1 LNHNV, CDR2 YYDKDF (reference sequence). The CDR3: CATSKGRNSGNTIYF. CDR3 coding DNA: TGTGCCACCAGCAAGGGGCGGAACTCTGGAAACACCATATATTTT.

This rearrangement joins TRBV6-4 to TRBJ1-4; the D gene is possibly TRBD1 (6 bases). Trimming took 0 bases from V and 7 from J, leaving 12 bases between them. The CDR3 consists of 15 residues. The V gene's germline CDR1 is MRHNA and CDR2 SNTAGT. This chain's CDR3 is CASSDSGGPGEKLFF. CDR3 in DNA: TGTGCCAGCAGTGACTCAGGGGGTCCGGGTGAAAAACTGTTTTTT.

CDR3 in amino acids: CASNNRPGQGYEQYF. The CDR3 nucleotides are TGTGCCAGCAACAACCGCCCGGGACAAGGCTACGAGCAGTACTTC. The chain has TRBV21-1 and TRBJ2-7; the table's D gene call, TRBD1, was not cross checked with the DNA. TRBV21-1 is a documented pseudogene. The CDR3 is 15 residues long.

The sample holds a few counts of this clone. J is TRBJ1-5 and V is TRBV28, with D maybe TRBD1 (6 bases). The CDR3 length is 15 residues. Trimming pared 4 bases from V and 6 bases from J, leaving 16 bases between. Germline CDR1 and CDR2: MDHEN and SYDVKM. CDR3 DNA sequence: TGTGCCAGCAGTTCATCTCGACAGGTTGGTCAGCCCCAGCATTTT. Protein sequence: CASSSSRQVGQPQHF. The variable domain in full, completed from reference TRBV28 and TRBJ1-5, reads DVKVTQSSRYLVKRTGEKVFLECVQDMDHENMFWYRQDPGLGLRLIYFSYDVKMKEKGDIPEGYSVSREKKERFSLILESASTNQTSMYLCASSSSRQVGQPQHFGDGTRLSIL.